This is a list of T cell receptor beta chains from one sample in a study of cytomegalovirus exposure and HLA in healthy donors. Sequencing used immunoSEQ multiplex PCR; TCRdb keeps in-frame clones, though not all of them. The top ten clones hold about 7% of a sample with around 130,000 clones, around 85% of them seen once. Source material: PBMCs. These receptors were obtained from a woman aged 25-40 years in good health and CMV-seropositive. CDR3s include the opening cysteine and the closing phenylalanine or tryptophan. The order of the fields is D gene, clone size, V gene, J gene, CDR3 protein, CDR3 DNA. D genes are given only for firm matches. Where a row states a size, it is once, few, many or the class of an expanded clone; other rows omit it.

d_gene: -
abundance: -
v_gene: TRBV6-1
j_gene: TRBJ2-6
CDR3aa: CASSVSLSGANVLTF
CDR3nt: TGTGCCAGCAGTGTTTCCCTCTCTGGGGCCAACGTCCTGACTTTC

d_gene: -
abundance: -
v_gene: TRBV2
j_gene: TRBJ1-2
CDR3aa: CASSERQGNYGYTF
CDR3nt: TGTGCCAGCAGTGAAAGGCAGGGGAACTATGGCTACACCTTC

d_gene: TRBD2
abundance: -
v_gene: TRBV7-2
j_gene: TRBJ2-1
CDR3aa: CASSTGLAGGEQFF
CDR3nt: TGTGCCAGCAGCACGGGACTAGCGGGAGGTGAGCAGTTCTTC

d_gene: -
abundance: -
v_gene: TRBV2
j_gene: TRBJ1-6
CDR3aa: CASSEKRGQAGGDSPLHF
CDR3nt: TGTGCCAGCAGTGAGAAGAGGGGTCAAGCGGGGGGGGATTCACCCCTCCACTTT

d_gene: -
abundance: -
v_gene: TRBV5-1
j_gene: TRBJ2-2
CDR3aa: CASGGDTGELFF
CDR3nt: TGCGCCAGCGGAGGGGACACCGGGGAGCTGTTTTTT

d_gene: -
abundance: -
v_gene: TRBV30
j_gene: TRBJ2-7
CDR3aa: CAWSEAGYEQYF
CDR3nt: TGTGCCTGGAGTGAGGCGGGATACGAGCAGTACTTC

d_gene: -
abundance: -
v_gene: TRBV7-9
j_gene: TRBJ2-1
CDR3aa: CASSLAYRDSYNEQFF
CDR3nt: TGTGCCAGCAGCTTAGCGTACAGGGACTCCTACAATGAGCAGTTCTTC

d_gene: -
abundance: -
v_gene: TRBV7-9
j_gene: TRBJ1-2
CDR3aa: CASSTGQNYGYTF
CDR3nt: TGTGCCAGCAGCACCGGACAGAACTATGGCTACACCTTC

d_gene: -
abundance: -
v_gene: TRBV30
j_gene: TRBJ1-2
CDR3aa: CAWSWGGGYTF
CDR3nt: TGTGCCTGGAGTTGGGGGGGAGGCTACACCTTC

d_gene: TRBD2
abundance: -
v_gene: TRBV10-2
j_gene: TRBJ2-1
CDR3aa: CASSGTSGYNEQFF
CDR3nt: TGCGCCAGCAGTGGGACTAGCGGCTACAATGAGCAGTTCTTC

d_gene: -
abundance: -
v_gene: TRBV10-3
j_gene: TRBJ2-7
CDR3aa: CAISPKGYEQYF
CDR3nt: TGTGCCATCAGTCCAAAGGGGTACGAGCAGTACTTC

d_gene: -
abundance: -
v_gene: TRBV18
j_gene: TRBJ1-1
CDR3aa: CASSPQGGSNTEAFF
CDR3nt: TGTGCCAGCTCACCACAAGGAGGGTCGAACACTGAAGCTTTCTTT

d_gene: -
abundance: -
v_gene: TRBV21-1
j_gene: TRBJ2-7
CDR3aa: CASGKEWGDGVYPYEQYF
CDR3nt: TGTGCCAGCGGCAAAGAGTGGGGGGATGGAGTGTACCCCTACGAGCAGTACTTC

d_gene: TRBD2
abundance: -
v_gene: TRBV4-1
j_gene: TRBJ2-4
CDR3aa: CASSPGLAGGLAKNIQYF
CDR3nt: TGCGCCAGCAGCCCGGGATTAGCGGGAGGGCTAGCCAAAAACATTCAGTACTTC

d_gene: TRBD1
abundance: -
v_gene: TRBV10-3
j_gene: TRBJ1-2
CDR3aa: CAISPAQGANYGYTF
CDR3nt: TGTGCCATCAGCCCTGCACAGGGGGCAAACTATGGCTACACCTTC

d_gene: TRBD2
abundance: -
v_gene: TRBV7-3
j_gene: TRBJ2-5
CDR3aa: CASSLGLADQETQYF
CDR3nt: TGTGCCAGCAGCTTAGGACTAGCGGACCAAGAGACCCAGTACTTC

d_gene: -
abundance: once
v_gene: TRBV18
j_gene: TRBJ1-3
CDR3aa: CASSTSGDGNTIYF
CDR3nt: TGTGCCAGCTCTACCTCAGGGGATGGAAACACCATATATTTT

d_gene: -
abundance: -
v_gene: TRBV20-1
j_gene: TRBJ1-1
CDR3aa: CHPLHGAFF
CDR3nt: TGCCACCCCCTTCACGGGGCTTTCTTT

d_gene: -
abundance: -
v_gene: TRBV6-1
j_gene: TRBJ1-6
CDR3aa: CASSETAFSPLHF
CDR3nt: TGTGCCAGCAGTGAAACAGCCTTCTCACCCCTCCACTTT

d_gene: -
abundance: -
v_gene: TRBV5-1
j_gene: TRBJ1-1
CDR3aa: CASSLAAGRGWNTEAFF
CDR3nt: TGCGCCAGCAGCTTAGCCGCGGGTCGGGGGTGGAACACTGAAGCTTTCTTT

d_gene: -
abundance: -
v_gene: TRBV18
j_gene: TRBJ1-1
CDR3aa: CASSERLGENTEAFF
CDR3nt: TGTGCCAGCTCAGAAAGGTTGGGAGAGAACACTGAAGCTTTCTTT

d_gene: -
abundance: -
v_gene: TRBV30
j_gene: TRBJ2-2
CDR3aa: CAWRGGATNTGELFF
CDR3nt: TGTGCCTGGAGAGGAGGGGCCACGAACACCGGGGAGCTGTTTTTT

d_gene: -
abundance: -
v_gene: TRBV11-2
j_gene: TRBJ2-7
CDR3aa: CASSLVGYEQYF
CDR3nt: TGTGCCAGCAGCTTGGTCGGCTACGAGCAGTACTTC

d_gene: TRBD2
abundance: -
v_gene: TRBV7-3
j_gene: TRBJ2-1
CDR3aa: CASSFGLAGENEQFF
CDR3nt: TGTGCCAGCAGCTTCGGACTAGCGGGAGAGAATGAGCAGTTCTTC

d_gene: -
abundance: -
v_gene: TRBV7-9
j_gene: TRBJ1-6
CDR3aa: CASSFSSYNSPLHF
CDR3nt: TGTGCCAGCAGCTTTAGCTCCTATAATTCACCCCTCCACTTT

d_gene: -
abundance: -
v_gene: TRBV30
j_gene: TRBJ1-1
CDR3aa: CAWSPDSNTEAFF
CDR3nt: TGTGCCTGGAGTCCGGACAGTAACACTGAAGCTTTCTTT

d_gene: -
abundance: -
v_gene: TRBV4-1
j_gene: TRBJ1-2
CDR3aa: CAGSQGVSNYGYTF
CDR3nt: TGCGCCGGCAGCCAAGGTGTGAGCAACTATGGCTACACCTTC

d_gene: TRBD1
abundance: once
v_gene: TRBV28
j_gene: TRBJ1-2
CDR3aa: CASNPPTGAGWGYTF
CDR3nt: TGTGCCAGCAATCCCCCGACAGGGGCCGGGTGGGGCTACACCTTC

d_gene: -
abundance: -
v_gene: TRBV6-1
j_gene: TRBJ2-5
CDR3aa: CASSTGPYPQETQYF
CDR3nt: TGTGCCAGCAGTACAGGGCCCTACCCCCAAGAGACCCAGTACTTC

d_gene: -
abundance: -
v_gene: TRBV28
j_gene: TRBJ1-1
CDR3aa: CASYSRGMNTEAFF
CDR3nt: TGTGCCAGCTATTCCAGGGGCATGAACACTGAAGCTTTCTTT

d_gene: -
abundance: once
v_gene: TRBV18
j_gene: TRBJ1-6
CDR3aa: CASSPEGNSPLHF
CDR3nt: TGTGCCAGCTCACCTGAGGGTAATTCACCCCTCCACTTT

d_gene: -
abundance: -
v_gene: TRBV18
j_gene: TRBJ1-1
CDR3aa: CASSARLDPRSVAFF
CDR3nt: TGTGCCAGCTCAGCTCGACTCGACCCCCGGTCGGTAGCTTTCTTT